What follows are 30 T cell receptor beta chains derived from one specimen sequenced in a study of T cell changes during pregnancy in multiple sclerosis. The repertoire was sequenced with immunoSEQ multiplex PCR; TCRdb's copy has only in-frame clones and lacks some. The table records about 38,000 clones, under 95% of them present only once. The sample in question was CD4+ T cells from peripheral blood mononuclear cells, obtained in the third trimester of pregnancy. These receptors all come from a female donor in good health, enrolled as a control in a pregnancy study.

This chain connects TRBV5-1 to TRBJ1-6; 8 bases are a match to TRBD1. CDR3 size: 15 residues. J lost 5 bases, V lost 0 bases, and 1 base had no gene match. Looked up from germline, CDR1 is SGHRS and CDR2 is YFSETQ. CDR3 amino acids: CASSLGQGNNSPLHF. DNA for the CDR3: TGCGCCAGCAGCTTGGGACAGGGGAATAATTCACCCCTCCACTTT.

The chain employs TRBV7-9 and TRBJ1-5; 10 nucleotides agree with TRBD1. Germline lookup yields CDR1 SEHNR and CDR2 FQNEAQ (reference sequence). The CDR3 sequence is 16 residues long. The trim removed 4 bases at V and 3 bases at J, leaving 6 bases unmatched. Here the CDR3 reads CASSSWTGGNNQPQHF. CDR3 DNA: TGTGCCAGCAGCTCCTGGACAGGGGGAAACAATCAGCCCCAGCATTTT. The variable domain in full, with the rest retrieved from reference TRBV7-9 and TRBJ1-5, is DTGVSQNPRHKITKRGQNVTFRCDPISEHNRLYWYRQTLGQGPEFLTYFQNEAQLEKSRLLSDRFSAERPKGSFSTLEIQRTEQGDSAMYLCASSSWTGGNNQPQHFGDGTRLSIL.

This sequence joins TRBV5-1 and TRBJ1-1, with D unresolved. The CDR3 has 13 residues. V lost 2 bases and J 4 bases, leaving 9 bases between the germline ends. CDR1 and CDR2 from the germline V gene are SGHRS and YFSETQ. The CDR3 loop reads CASSFRDSTEAFF. Here the CDR3 DNA reads TGCGCCAGCAGCTTCCGGGATTCCACTGAAGCTTTCTTT. Full variable domain (outside the CDR3, taken from reference TRBV5-1 and TRBJ1-1): KAGVTQTPRYLIKTRGQQVTLSCSPISGHRSVSWYQQTPGQGLQFLFEYFSETQRNKGNFPGRFSGRQFSNSRSEMNVSTLELGDSALYLCASSFRDSTEAFFGQGTRLTVV.

The chain recombines TRBV11-2 with TRBJ1-1, with a weak D call TRBD1 (5 bases). V dropped 1 base and J dropped 5 bases, with 8 bases sitting between them. The CDR3 is 13 residues long. Germline V lookup: CDR1 SGHAT, CDR2 FQNNGV. The CDR3 nucleotides are TGTGCCAGCAGCTTAGCCAGGGCGACTGAAGCTTTCTTT. This sequence encodes CASSLARATEAFF.

The chain is built from TRBV6-5 and TRBJ1-2; D is unresolved. The CDR3 covers 14 residues. Trimming pared 7 bases from V and 2 bases from J, leaving 14 bases between. Per germline, CDR1 MNHEY and CDR2 SVGAGI. The CDR3: CASKPEQKNYGYTF. The CDR3 bases are TGTGCCAGCAAACCTGAACAGAAAAACTATGGCTACACCTTC.

This clone was counted between two and nine times. The V gene is TRBV15, the J gene TRBJ2-1, with 11 bases that match TRBD2. The CDR3 consists of 16 residues. Germline V gene sequence: CDR1 LNHNV, CDR2 YYDKDF (reference sequence). J lost 14 bases, V lost 4 bases, and 16 bases had no gene match. DNA of the CDR3: TGTGCCACCAGCACATACTCGGGGGCTAGCGGGGGGCGGGAGTTCTTC. As protein: CATSTYSGASGGREFF.

This chain links TRBV28 with TRBJ2-7; 7 nucleotides match TRBD2. The V gene end was trimmed by 5 bases and the J gene end by 0 bases; junction bases not matched to a gene: 4. The CDR3 is made up of 14 amino acids. Looked up from germline, CDR1 is MDHEN and CDR2 is SYDVKM. CDR3 bases: TGTGCCAGCAGTCTCGGACTAGTCTCCTACGAGCAGTACTTC. Amino acid sequence: CASSLGLVSYEQYF.

This chain links TRBV28 with TRBJ2-7, with 8 bases identical to TRBD1. Germline V CDR1 and CDR2: MDHEN, SYDVKM. The CDR3 sequence is 15 residues long. The trim removed 6 bases at V and 2 bases at J, leaving 9 bases unmatched. The CDR3 sequence is CASSRGQGAPYEQYF. The CDR3 nucleotides are TGTGCCAGCAGCCGAGGACAGGGCGCCCCCTACGAGCAGTACTTC.

The CDR3, as DNA: TGTGCCAGCAGCCCGAGACTAGCGCATGAGCAGTTCTTC. Protein product: CASSPRLAHEQFF. J is TRBJ2-1 and V is TRBV7-2; 8 positions match TRBD2. The CDR3 is made up of 13 amino acids. The germline gives CDR1 SGHTA, CDR2 FQGNSA. Germline trimming cut 5 bases from V and 8 bases from J; bases unmatched to any gene: 5.

This clone has a single count. DNA for the CDR3: TGTGCCAGCAGCTTAGGGCGGTGGGGGGGGAGGGGCGGTGAGCAGTTCTTC. Encoded protein: CASSLGRWGGRGGEQFF. This chain uses TRBV11-2 with TRBJ2-1; 7 bases fit TRBD2. The CDR3 totals 17 residues. Trimming at V came to 1 base and at J to 9 bases, leaving 15 bases not matched to a gene. Germline loops: CDR1 SGHAT, CDR2 FQNNGV.

The chain carries TRBV18 and TRBJ2-2; D gene uncertain. The germline V and J ends were trimmed by 3 bases and 7 bases, with 9 bases remaining between them. This CDR3 is built from 13 residues. CDR1 KGHSH and CDR2 LQKENI come from the germline V gene. The CDR3 DNA sequence: TGTGCCAGCTCACCTCAGGCAGACGGGGAGCTGTTTTTT. Translated: CASSPQADGELFF.

The chain recombines TRBV4-2 with TRBJ2-7; TRBD2 matches at 8 bases. Trimming removed 0 bases from V and 1 base from J; junction bases left unmatched: 8. This CDR3 is built from 17 residues. CDR1 is LGHNA, CDR2 YNFKEQ, per germline. CDR3 sequence reads: CASSQDPVGRGSYEQYF. CDR3 in DNA: TGTGCCAGCAGCCAAGATCCAGTCGGGAGGGGTTCCTACGAGCAGTACTTC.

This chain uses TRBV2 with TRBJ2-1; a possible D gene is TRBD2 (5 bases). Germline V gives CDR1 SNHLY, CDR2 FYNNEI. This CDR3 is built from 15 residues. With 6 bases removed from V and 7 bases from J, the gap between germline ends came to 19 bases. This CDR3 is CASSEGSAVGNEQFF. The CDR3 DNA is TGTGCCAGCAGCGAGGGTTCCGCAGTAGGGAATGAGCAGTTCTTC.

V and J are TRBV7-3 and TRBJ2-1; no reliable D call. The CDR3 spans 16 residues. The germline CDR1 and CDR2 sequences are SGHTA and FQGTGA. Deletions cut 5 bases from V and 0 bases from J, with 14 bases between. Here the CDR3 DNA reads TGTGCCAGCAGCGCCTCCGGTTGGAGCTCCTACAATGAGCAGTTCTTC. Protein sequence: CASSASGWSSYNEQFF.

The chain recombines TRBV28 with TRBJ1-2; D might be TRBD1 (5 bases). Germline CDR1 MDHEN, CDR2 SYDVKM. This CDR3 is built from 15 residues. The V and J ends lost 7 bases and 2 bases respectively, with 17 bases between them. Written as DNA, the CDR3 is TGTGCCAGCACCCTCATTGGGGGAGGGAACTATGGCTACACCTTC. It translates to CASTLIGGGNYGYTF.

The rearrangement links TRBV7-6 to TRBJ2-3; tentatively, D is TRBD1 (5 bases). Germline V gene sequence: CDR1 SGHVS, CDR2 FNYEAQ. Trimming cost V 4 bases and J 3 bases, with 8 bases left between them. This CDR3 contains 13 residues. The DNA for the CDR3 is TGTGCCAGCAGCTCGGACACTACAGATACGCAGTATTTT. Translation: CASSSDTTDTQYF.

The rearrangement uses TRBV6-5 and TRBJ1-1, with no clear D. The CDR3 extends over 12 amino acids. V lost 6 bases and J 5 bases, leaving 10 bases between the germline ends. The germline V gene encodes CDR1 MNHEY and CDR2 SVGAGI. The CDR3 bases are TGTGCCAGCAGCCTAGTTGGTACTGAAGCTTTCTTT. It encodes CASSLVGTEAFF.

V is TRBV9 and J is TRBJ2-3; D perhaps matches TRBD1 (6 bases). This CDR3 is 16 amino acids long. Germline CDR1 SGDLS, CDR2 YYNGEE. V lost 3 bases, J lost 0 bases, and 14 bases lay in between. This chain's CDR3 is CASSGARTESTDTQYF. In DNA, the CDR3 is TGTGCCAGCAGCGGGGCGAGGACAGAGAGCACAGATACGCAGTATTTT.

The rearrangement links TRBV7-2 to TRBJ2-2, with TRBD2 identical over 7 bases. The trim removed 3 bases at V and 5 bases at J, leaving 3 bases unmatched. The CDR3 loop spans 14 amino acids. Germline CDR1 is SGHTA and CDR2 is FQGNSA. CDR3 loop: CASSFASGTGELFF. CDR3 bases: TGTGCCAGCAGCTTTGCTAGCGGTACCGGGGAGCTGTTTTTT.

The J gene is TRBJ1-2, the V gene TRBV29-1; D is unresolved. V was pared by 7 bases and J by 1 base, with 16 bases between. The CDR3 totals 14 residues. Germline values: CDR1 SQVTM, CDR2 ANQGSEA. The CDR3 nucleotides read TGCAGCGACTTCTCAGGCGCTATTAACTATGGCTACACCTTC. This codes for CSDFSGAINYGYTF. Variable domain in full (rest from reference TRBV29-1 and TRBJ1-2): SAVISQKPSRDICQRGTSLTIQCQVDSQVTMMFWYRQQPGQSLTLIATANQGSEATYESGFVIDKFPISRPNLTFSTLTVSNMSPEDSSIYLCSDFSGAINYGYTFGSGTRLTVV.

The gene calls are TRBV11-2 and TRBJ2-1; 12 bases are shared with TRBD2. V shed 5 bases, J shed 13 bases, and the junction held 6 bases outside the gene matches. This CDR3 has 13 amino acids. Germline loops: CDR1 SGHAT, CDR2 FQNNGV. Here the CDR3 DNA reads TGTGCCAGCAGCCAACGACTAGCGGGAGTACAGTTCTTC. It encodes CASSQRLAGVQFF.

The rearrangement uses TRBV6-1 and TRBJ1-4; D not resolved. Trimming left V 6 bases short and J 4 bases short, with 9 bases between. The CDR3 totals 13 residues. The germline CDR1 and CDR2 sequences are MNHNS and SASEGT. The CDR3 sequence: CASRSTNNEKLFF. Written as DNA, the CDR3 is TGTGCCAGCAGAAGCACGAATAATGAAAAACTGTTTTTT.

This clone was detected once. The gene calls are TRBV5-1 and TRBJ2-5, with TRBD2 as a possible D gene (6 bases). CDR3 length: 14 residues. Trimming removed 1 base at V and 1 base at J, with 8 bases between. Looked up from germline, CDR1 is SGHRS and CDR2 is YFSETQ. This CDR3 is CASSLMGGQETQYF. The CDR3 bases are TGCGCCAGCAGCTTGATGGGGGGCCAAGAGACCCAGTACTTC.

V gene TRBV5-4 combines with J gene TRBJ2-7; D may be TRBD2 (6 bases). The CDR3 consists of 13 residues. The germline CDR1 and CDR2 sequences are SGHNT and YYREEE (reference sequence). Trimming removed 8 bases from V and 9 bases from J, with 21 bases in between. The CDR3 reads CASSRDSSKLQYF. In DNA form, the CDR3 reads TGTGCCAGTAGCCGGGACTCGTCTAAATTGCAGTACTTC.

The chain carries TRBV6-1 and TRBJ1-4; D may be TRBD1 (5 bases). V was trimmed by 0 bases and J by 0 bases, leaving 26 bases between them. CDR1 MNHNS and CDR2 SASEGT come from the germline V gene. The CDR3 has 22 amino acids. The CDR3 sequence is CASSEARPWGDLRRATNEKLFF. CDR3 coding DNA: TGTGCCAGCAGTGAAGCCCGACCCTGGGGGGACTTACGACGGGCAACTAATGAAAAACTGTTTTTT.

This chain connects TRBV7-2 to TRBJ2-7, with TRBD2 matching 12 bases. Germline V CDR1 and CDR2: SGHTA, FQGNSA. The CDR3 loop spans 18 amino acids. Trimming removed 1 base from V and 7 bases from J; junction bases left unmatched: 14. The CDR3 DNA reads TGTGCCAGCAGCTTAGTGACTAGCGGGGGAGTGGGGGTTGTAGAGCAGTACTTC. Translated, it gives CASSLVTSGGVGVVEQYF.

V and J are TRBV18 and TRBJ2-1; 11 nucleotides align to TRBD2. Germline V gene data show CDR1 as KGHSH and CDR2 as LQKENI. J was trimmed by 4 bases and V by 5 bases; bases with no gene match: 4. The CDR3 spans 15 residues. The CDR3 DNA reads as TGTGCCAGCTCAACGGGACTAGCGGCTTACAATGAGCAGTTCTTC. Its protein is CASSTGLAAYNEQFF.

V and J are TRBV5-6 and TRBJ2-5; D is possibly TRBD2 (5 bases). Matching the DNA end better, TRBJ2-7 makes the J call doubtful. The CDR3 has 14 residues. The germline gives CDR1 SGHDT, CDR2 YYEEEE. The chain's CDR3 is CASSFPGIAYEQYF. CDR3 nucleotides: TGTGCCAGCAGCTTCCCGGGGATCGCCTACGAGCAGTACTTC.

V is TRBV5-6 and J is TRBJ2-7; TRBD2 agrees at 11 bases. J was trimmed by 7 bases and V by 4 bases; bases with no gene match: 13. The germline V gene has CDR1 SGHDT and CDR2 YYEEEE. The CDR3 sequence is 16 residues long. The CDR3: CASSKGLAARDGEQYF. In DNA, the CDR3 is TGTGCCAGCAGCAAGGGACTAGCGGCAAGGGACGGGGAGCAGTACTTC.

About this clone: The junction differs from germline at one of its ends, possibly a read error. The rearrangement uses TRBV28 and TRBJ1-2; TRBD1 matches 8 bases. This CDR3 region has 14 residues. Germline V lookup: CDR1 MDHEN, CDR2 SYDVKM. Written as DNA, the CDR3 is TGTGCCGGCAGCGCCCCAGGGGGCTTAGGTGGCTACACCTTC. Translation gives CAGSAPGGLGGYTF.